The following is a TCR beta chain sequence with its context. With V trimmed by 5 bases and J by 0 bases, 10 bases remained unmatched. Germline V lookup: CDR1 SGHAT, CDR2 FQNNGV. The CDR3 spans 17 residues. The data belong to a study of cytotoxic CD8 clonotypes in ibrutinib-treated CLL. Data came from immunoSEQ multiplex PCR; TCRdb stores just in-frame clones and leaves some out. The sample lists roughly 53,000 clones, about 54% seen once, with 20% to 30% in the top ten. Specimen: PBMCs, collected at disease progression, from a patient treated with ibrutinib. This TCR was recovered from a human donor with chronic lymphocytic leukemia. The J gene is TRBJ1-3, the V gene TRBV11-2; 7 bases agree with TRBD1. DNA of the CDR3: TGTGCCAGCAGCGACCCTCACAGGGGCCACTCTGGAAACACCATATATTTT. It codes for CASSDPHRGHSGNTIYF.